This T cell receptor (beta chain) was recovered during a study of control samples from healthy donors and cancer patients. V shed 1 base and J shed 0 bases, with 10 bases lying between them. The CDR3 has 15 amino acids. Per germline, CDR1 LNHDA and CDR2 SQIVND (reference sequence). Assay used: immunoSEQ multiplex PCR; TCRdb lists only in-frame clones, some missing. The data contain 95,000 to 150,000 clones, roughly 90% of them singletons. The chain recombines TRBV19 with TRBJ2-7; D gene unclear. This clonotype was sampled from a man in his fifties in good health. The sequenced material came from blood. CDR3 sequence (DNA): TGTGCCAGTAGTATAGTGGCCGAAAGCTCCTACGAGCAGTACTTC. It is translated as CASSIVAESSYEQYF.